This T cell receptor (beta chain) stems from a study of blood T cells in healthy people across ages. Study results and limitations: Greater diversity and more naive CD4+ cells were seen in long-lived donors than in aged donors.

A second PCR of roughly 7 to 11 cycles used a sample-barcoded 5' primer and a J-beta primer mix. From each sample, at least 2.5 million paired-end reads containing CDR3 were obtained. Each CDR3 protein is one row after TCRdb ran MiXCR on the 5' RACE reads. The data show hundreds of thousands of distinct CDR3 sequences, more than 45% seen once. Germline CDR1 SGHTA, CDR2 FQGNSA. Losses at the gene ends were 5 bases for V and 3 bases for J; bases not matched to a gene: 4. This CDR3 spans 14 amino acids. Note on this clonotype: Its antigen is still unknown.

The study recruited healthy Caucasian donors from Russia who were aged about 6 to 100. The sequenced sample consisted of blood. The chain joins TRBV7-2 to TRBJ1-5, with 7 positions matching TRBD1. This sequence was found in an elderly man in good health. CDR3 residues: CASSEGQHNQPQHF. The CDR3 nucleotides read TGTGCCAGCAGCGAGGGACAGCACAATCAGCCCCAGCATTTT.